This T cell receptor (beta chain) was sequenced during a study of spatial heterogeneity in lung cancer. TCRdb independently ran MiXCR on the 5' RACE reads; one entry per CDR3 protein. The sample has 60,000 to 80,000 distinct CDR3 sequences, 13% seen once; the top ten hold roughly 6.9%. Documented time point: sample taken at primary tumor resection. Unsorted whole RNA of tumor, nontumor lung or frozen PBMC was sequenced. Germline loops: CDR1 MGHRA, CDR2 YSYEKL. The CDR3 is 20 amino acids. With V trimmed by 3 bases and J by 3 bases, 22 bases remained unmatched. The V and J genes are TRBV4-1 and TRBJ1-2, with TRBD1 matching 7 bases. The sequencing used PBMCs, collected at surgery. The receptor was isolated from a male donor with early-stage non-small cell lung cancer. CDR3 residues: CASSHLTNDRDLLGYYGYTF. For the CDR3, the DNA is TGCGCCAGCAGCCACCTAACAAACGACAGGGACCTACTAGGTTACTATGGCTACACCTTC.